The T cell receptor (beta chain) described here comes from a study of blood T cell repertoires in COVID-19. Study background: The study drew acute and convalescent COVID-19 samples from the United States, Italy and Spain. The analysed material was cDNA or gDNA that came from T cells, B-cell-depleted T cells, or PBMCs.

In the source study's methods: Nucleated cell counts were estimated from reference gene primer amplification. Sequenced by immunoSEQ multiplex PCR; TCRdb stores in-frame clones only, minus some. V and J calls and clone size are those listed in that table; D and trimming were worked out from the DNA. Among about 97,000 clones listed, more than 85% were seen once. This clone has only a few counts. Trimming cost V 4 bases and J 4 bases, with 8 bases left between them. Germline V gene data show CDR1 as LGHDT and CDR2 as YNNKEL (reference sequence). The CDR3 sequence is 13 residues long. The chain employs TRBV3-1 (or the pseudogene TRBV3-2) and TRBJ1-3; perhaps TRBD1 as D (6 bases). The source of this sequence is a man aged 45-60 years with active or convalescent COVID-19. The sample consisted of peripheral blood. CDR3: CASSPGQGNTIYF. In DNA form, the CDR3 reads TGTGCCAGCAGCCCCGGACAGGGAAACACCATATATTTT.